This record looks at one TCR beta chain sequence and its context. The data belong to a study of blood T cell repertoires in COVID-19. V lost 3 bases, J lost 14 bases, and 11 bases stayed unmatched. The germline CDR1 and CDR2 sequences are KGHSH and LQKENI. The CDR3 loop spans 13 amino acids. Profiling relied on immunoSEQ multiplex PCR, and the TCRdb table lists in-frame clones only, not all of them. The table has approximately 170,000 clones, roughly four fifths seen once. The chain recombines TRBV18 with TRBJ2-3, with TRBD1 matching over 7 bases. The sequencing input was peripheral blood. This clonotype originated in a woman of 80 years or more with acute or convalescent COVID-19. This chain's CDR3 is CASSPLPGTETYF. DNA for the CDR3: TGTGCCAGCTCACCTCTCCCCGGGACAGAGACGTATTTT.